The sample holds one count of the clone carrying this T cell receptor beta chain. Its antigen is currently unknown. The data were obtained in a study of Ad26.COV2.S vaccination and SARS-CoV-2 variants. Study outcomes and limitations: Vaccinees reportedly had broad spike-specific CD8+ and CD4+ T cell responses. The study found higher spike-specific TCR breadth in vaccine than placebo recipients. Breadth and depth estimates from TCRs may understate total T cell responses. Similar non-spike TCR breadth was seen in vaccine and placebo recipients.

Produced via immunoSEQ multiplex PCR; TCRdb's table is partial and in-frame only. The sample records 150,000 to 200,000 clones, around 88% being singletons. The sequencing here drew on peripheral blood, taken after recovery from COVID-19. This sequence originates from a human donor who had recovered from COVID-19.

The CDR3 region has the DNA TGTGCCAGCAGCTCCCCCGGGACTAGCGTTACAAGCACAGATACGCAGTATTTT. Translating gives CASSSPGTSVTSTDTQYF. V gene TRBV7-8 combines with J gene TRBJ2-3; 10 bases map to TRBD2. The V gene's germline CDR1 is SGHVS and CDR2 FQNEAQ. This CDR3 is built from 18 residues. The trim removed 4 bases at V and 0 bases at J, leaving 10 bases unmatched. Combining the CDR3 with reference TRBV7-8 and TRBJ2-3 gives the whole variable domain GAGVSQSPRYKVAKRGQDVALRCDPISGHVSLFWYQQALGQGPEFLTYFQNEAQLDKSGLPSDRFFAERPEGSVSTLKIQRTQQEDSAVYLCASSSPGTSVTSTDTQYFGPGTRLTVL.